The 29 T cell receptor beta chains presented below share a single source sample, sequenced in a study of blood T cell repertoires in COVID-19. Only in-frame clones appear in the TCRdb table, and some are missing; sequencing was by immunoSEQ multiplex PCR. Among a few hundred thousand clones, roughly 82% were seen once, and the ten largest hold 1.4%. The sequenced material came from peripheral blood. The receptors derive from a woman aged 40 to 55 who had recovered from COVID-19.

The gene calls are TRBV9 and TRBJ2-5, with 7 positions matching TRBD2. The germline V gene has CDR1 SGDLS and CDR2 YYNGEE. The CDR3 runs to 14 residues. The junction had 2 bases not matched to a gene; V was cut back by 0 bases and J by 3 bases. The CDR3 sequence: CASSVGLAEETQYF. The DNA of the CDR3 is TGTGCCAGCAGCGTAGGGCTAGCGGAAGAGACCCAGTACTTC.

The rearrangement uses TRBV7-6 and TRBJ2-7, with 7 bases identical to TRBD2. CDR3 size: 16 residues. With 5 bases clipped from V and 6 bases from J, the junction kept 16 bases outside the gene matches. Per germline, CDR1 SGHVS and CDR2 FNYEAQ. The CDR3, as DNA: TGTGCCAGCAGCCCCTCCGCAACTAGCGTCCGTCTCGAGCAGTACTTC. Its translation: CASSPSATSVRLEQYF. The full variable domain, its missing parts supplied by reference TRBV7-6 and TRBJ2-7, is GAGVSQSPRYKVTKRGQDVALRCDPISGHVSLYWYRQALGQGPEFLTYFNYEAQQDKSGLPNDRFSAERPEGSISTLTIQRTEQRDSAMYRCASSPSATSVRLEQYFGPGTRLTVT.

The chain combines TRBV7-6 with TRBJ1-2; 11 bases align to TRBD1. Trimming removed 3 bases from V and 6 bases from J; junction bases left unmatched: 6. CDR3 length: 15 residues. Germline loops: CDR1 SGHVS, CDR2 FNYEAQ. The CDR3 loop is CASSFYGQGADGYTF. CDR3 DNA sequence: TGTGCCAGCAGCTTTTATGGACAGGGGGCTGATGGCTACACCTTC. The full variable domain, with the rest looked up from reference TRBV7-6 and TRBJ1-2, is GAGVSQSPRYKVTKRGQDVALRCDPISGHVSLYWYRQALGQGPEFLTYFNYEAQQDKSGLPNDRFSAERPEGSISTLTIQRTEQRDSAMYRCASSFYGQGADGYTFGSGTRLTVV.

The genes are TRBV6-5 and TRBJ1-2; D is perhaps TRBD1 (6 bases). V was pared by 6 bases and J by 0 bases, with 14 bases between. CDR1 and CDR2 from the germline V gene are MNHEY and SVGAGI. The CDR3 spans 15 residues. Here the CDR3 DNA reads TGTGCCAGCAGGCGCGAAAGACAGGCTAACTATGGCTACACCTTC. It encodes CASRRERQANYGYTF.

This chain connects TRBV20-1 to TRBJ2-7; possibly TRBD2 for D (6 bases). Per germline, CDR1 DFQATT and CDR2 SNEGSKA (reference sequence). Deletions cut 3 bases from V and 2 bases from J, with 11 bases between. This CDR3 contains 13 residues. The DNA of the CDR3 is TGCAGTGCTAGTGGGCCGGGGGCCTACGAGCAGTACTTC. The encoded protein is CSASGPGAYEQYF.

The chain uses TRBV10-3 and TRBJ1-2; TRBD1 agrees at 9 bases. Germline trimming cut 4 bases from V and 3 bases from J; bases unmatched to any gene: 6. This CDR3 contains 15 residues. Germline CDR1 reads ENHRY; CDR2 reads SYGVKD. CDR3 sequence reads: CAISAQGAGDYGYTF. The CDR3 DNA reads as TGTGCCATCAGTGCACAGGGGGCGGGGGACTATGGCTACACCTTC.

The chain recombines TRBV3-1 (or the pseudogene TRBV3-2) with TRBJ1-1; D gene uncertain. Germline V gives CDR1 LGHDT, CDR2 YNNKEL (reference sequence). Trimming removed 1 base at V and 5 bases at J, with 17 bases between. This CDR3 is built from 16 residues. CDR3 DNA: TGTGCCAGCAGCCAAGTCTCGTCCGGGGAATATACTGAAGCTTTCTTT. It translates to CASSQVSSGEYTEAFF.

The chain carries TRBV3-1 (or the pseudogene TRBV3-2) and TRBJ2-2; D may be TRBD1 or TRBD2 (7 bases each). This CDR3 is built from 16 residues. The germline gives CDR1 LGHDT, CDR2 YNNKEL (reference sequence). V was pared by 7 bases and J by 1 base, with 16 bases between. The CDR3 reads CASTQGGAGNTGELFF. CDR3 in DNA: TGTGCCAGCACCCAGGGGGGGGCTGGGAACACCGGGGAGCTGTTTTTT.

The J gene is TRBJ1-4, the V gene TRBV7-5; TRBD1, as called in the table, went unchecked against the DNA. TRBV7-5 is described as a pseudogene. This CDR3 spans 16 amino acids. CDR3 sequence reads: CARSPPGGKDNEKLFF. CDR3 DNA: TGTGCCAGAAGCCCCCCAGGGGGCAAGGATAATGAAAAACTGTTTTTT.

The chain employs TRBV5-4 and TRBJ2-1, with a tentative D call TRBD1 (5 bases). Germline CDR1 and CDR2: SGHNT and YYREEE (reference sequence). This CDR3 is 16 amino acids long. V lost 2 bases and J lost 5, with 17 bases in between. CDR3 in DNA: TGTGCCAGCAGCTTTTCATTCGACAGACCCGACAATGAGCAGTTCTTC. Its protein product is CASSFSFDRPDNEQFF.

The CDR3 region has the DNA TGTGCCAGCAGCTTATTACAGGGTGGAACTGGGGCCAACGTCCTGACTTTC. It specifies CASSLLQGGTGANVLTF. The chain couples TRBV5-6 to TRBJ2-6, with D maybe TRBD1 (6 bases). V was cut by 2 bases and J by 2 bases, with 14 bases left in between. CDR1 SGHDT and CDR2 YYEEEE come from the germline V gene. The CDR3 loop spans 17 amino acids.

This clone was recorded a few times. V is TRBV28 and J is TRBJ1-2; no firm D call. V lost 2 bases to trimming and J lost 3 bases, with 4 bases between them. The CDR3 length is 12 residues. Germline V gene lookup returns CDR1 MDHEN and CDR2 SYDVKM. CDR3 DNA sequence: TGTGCCAGCAGTTTAGTCGACTATGGCTACACCTTC. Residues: CASSLVDYGYTF.

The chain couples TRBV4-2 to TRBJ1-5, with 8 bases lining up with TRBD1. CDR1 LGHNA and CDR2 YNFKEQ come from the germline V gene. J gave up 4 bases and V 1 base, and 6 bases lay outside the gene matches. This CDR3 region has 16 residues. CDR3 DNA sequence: TGTGCCAGCAGCCAAGTGGACAGGGAGAATAATCAGCCCCAGCATTTT. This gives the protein CASSQVDRENNQPQHF.

Here the CDR3 DNA reads TGTGCCAGCTGTAGGGGTTACACTGAAGCTTTCTTT. Translated: CASCRGYTEAFF. This chain connects TRBV12-3 or TRBV12-4 to TRBJ1-1; tentative D call: TRBD1 (5 bases). The CDR3 spans 12 residues. Trimming took 8 bases from V and 3 from J, leaving 10 bases between them.

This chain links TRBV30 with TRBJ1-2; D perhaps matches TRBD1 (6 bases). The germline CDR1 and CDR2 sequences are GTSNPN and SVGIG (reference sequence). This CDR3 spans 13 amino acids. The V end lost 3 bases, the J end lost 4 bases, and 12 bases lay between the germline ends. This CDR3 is CAWRKDSIYGYTF. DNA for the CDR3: TGTGCCTGGAGGAAGGACAGCATCTATGGCTACACCTTC.

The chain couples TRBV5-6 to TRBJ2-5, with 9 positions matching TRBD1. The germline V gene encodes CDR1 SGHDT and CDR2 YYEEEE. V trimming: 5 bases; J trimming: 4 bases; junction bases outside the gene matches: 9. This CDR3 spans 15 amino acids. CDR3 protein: CASRGTGLVGETQYF. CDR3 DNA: TGTGCCAGCAGAGGGACAGGGTTGGTAGGAGAGACCCAGTACTTC.

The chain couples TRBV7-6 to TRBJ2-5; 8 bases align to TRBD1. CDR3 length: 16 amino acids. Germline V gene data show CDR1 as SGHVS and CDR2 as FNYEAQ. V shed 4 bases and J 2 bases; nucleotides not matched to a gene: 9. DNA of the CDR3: TGTGCCAGCAGCTATGCCGGACAGGGCATTCAAGAGACCCAGTACTTC. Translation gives CASSYAGQGIQETQYF.

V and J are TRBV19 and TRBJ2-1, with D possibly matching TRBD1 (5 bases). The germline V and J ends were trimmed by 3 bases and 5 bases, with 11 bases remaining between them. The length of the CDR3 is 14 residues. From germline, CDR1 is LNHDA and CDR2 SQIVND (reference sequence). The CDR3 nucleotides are TGTGCCAGTAGTATTTGGGGCCCAGACAATGAGCAGTTCTTC. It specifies CASSIWGPDNEQFF.

The CDR3 sequence is CATSRPSGLGDYGYTF. DNA for the CDR3: TGTGCCACCAGCAGACCTTCAGGTTTAGGTGACTATGGCTACACCTTC. The V and J genes are TRBV15 and TRBJ1-2; no clear D gene. V shed 2 bases and J shed 3 bases, with 16 bases lying between them. The CDR3 has 16 amino acids. Germline loops: CDR1 LNHNV, CDR2 YYDKDF (reference sequence).

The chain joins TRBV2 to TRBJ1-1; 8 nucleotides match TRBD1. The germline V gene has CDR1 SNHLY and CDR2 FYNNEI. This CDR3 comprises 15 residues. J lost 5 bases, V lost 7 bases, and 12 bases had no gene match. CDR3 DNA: TGTGCCAGCATTCCGGACAGGGATTCTTGGACTGAAGCTTTCTTT. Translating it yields CASIPDRDSWTEAFF.

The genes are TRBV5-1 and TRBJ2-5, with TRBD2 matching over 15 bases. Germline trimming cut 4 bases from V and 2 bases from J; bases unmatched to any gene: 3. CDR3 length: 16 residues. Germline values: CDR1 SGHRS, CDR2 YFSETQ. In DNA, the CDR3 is TGCGCCAGCAGCCGGGGACTAGCGGGGGGACAAGAGACCCAGTACTTC. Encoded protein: CASSRGLAGGQETQYF.

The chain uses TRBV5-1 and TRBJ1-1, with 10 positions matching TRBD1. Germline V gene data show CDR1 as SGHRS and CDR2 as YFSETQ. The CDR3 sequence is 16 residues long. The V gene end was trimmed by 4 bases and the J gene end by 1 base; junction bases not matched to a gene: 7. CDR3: CASSERDRGGNTEAFF. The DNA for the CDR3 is TGCGCCAGCAGCGAGCGGGACAGGGGTGGGAACACTGAAGCTTTCTTT.

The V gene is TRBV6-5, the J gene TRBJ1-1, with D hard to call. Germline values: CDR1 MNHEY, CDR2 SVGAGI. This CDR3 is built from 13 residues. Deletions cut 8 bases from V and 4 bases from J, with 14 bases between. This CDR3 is CASEREPGTEAFF. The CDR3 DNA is TGTGCCAGCGAGAGGGAACCGGGCACTGAAGCTTTCTTT.

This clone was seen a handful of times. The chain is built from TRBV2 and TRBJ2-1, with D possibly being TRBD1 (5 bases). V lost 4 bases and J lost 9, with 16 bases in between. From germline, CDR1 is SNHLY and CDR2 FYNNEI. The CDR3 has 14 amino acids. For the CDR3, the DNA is TGTGCCAGCAGTGGCCTTAGGGGTCCCGGTGAGCAGTTCTTC. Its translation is CASSGLRGPGEQFF.

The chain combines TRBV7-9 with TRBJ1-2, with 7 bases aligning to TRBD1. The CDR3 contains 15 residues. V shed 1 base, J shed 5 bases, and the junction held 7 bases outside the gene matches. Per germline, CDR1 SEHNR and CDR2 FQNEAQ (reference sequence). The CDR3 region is CASSLGGQIEYGYTF. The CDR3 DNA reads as TGTGCCAGCAGCTTAGGGGGACAGATAGAGTATGGCTACACCTTC. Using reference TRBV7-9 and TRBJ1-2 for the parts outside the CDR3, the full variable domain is DTGVSQNPRHKITKRGQNVTFRCDPISEHNRLYWYRQTLGQGPEFLTYFQNEAQLEKSRLLSDRFSAERPKGSFSTLEIQRTEQGDSAMYLCASSLGGQIEYGYTFGSGTRLTVV.

CDR3 in DNA: TGTGCCAGCAGCCCCGACACTTCCAACTATGGCTACACCTTC. It translates to CASSPDTSNYGYTF. The chain has TRBV4-2 and TRBJ1-2; no reliable D call. Trimming removed 4 bases at V and 2 bases at J, with 11 bases between. The germline V gene encodes CDR1 LGHNA and CDR2 YNFKEQ. The CDR3 loop spans 14 amino acids.

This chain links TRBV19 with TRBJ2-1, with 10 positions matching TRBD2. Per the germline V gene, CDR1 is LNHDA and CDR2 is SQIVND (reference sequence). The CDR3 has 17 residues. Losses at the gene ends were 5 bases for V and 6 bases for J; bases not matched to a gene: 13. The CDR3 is CASSGGPTSGDFNEQFF. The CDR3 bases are TGTGCCAGTAGTGGGGGTCCAACTAGCGGGGACTTCAATGAGCAGTTCTTC.

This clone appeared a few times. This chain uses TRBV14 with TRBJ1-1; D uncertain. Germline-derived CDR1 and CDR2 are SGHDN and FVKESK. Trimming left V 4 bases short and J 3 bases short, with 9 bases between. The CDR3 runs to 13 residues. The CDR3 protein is CASSLQEDTEAFF. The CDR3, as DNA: TGTGCCAGCAGCCTACAAGAGGACACTGAAGCTTTCTTT. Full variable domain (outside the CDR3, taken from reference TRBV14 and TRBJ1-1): EAGVTQFPSHSVIEKGQTVTLRCDPISGHDNLYWYRRVMGKEIKFLLHFVKESKQDESGMPNNRFLAERTGGTYSTLKVQPAELEDSGVYFCASSLQEDTEAFFGQGTRLTVV.

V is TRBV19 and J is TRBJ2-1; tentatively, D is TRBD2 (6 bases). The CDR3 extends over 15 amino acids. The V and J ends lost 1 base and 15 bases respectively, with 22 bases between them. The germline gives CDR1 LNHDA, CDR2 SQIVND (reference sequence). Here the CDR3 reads CASSIGSGETSIRFF. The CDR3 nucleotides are TGTGCCAGTAGTATAGGTTCAGGCGAGACTAGTATTAGGTTCTTC.